The 9 T cell receptor beta chains presented below share a single source sample, sequenced in a study of blood T cell repertoires in COVID-19. Clones were read by immunoSEQ multiplex PCR, and TCRdb kept only the in-frame ones, dropping some. The table lists over 200,000 clones, around 86% of them singletons. Sequencing was carried out using PBMCs or T cells enriched from blood (not recorded which). Receptors were obtained from a man between 18 and 29 years old who had recovered from COVID-19.

The CDR3 nucleotides read TGTGCCAGTAGTATAGAGGCGGGAAAAGCCAAAAACATTCAGTACTTC. This encodes CASSIEAGKAKNIQYF. The gene calls are TRBV19 and TRBJ2-4, with a tentative D call TRBD2 (6 bases). Germline V gene sequence: CDR1 LNHDA, CDR2 SQIVND (reference sequence). The CDR3 consists of 16 residues. V shed 0 bases and J shed 0 bases, with 9 bases lying between them.

Only one count was recorded for this clone. CDR3 nucleotide sequence: TGTGCCAGTACCCCCGGACTGTCGAACACTGAAGCTTTCTTT. Its protein is CASTPGLSNTEAFF. The chain joins TRBV19 to TRBJ1-1; D not certain. Germline loops: CDR1 LNHDA, CDR2 SQIVND (reference sequence). V gave up 7 bases and J gave up 1 base, with 13 bases separating them. CDR3 size: 14 residues.

This clone was observed a few times. The chain uses TRBV11-3 and TRBJ2-5; no definite D call. CDR3 length: 13 amino acids. V was pared by 2 bases and J by 5 bases, with 9 bases between. Per the germline V gene, CDR1 is SGHNT and CDR2 is YENEEA. The CDR3 sequence: CASSLSLEETQYF. The DNA for the CDR3 is TGTGCCAGCAGCTTATCCCTGGAGGAGACCCAGTACTTC.

The chain recombines TRBV27 with TRBJ2-3, with D maybe TRBD1 (6 bases). From germline, CDR1 is MNHEY and CDR2 SMNVEV (reference sequence). CDR3 size: 15 residues. Trimming shortened V by 7 bases and J by 4 bases, and 18 bases separated the two germline ends. The CDR3, as DNA: TGTGCCAGCACCAATAGGGGGAGACGGGCAGATACGCAGTATTTT. Amino acids: CASTNRGRRADTQYF.

V and J are TRBV5-6 and TRBJ1-3, with D possibly being TRBD1 (5 bases). This CDR3 has 18 amino acids. The V and J ends lost 0 bases and 2 bases respectively, with 18 bases between them. The germline gives CDR1 SGHDT, CDR2 YYEEEE. CDR3 DNA: TGTGCCAGCAGCTTGGGCCTCGAAAGACAGTTAACTGGAAACACCATATATTTT. It translates to CASSLGLERQLTGNTIYF.

This rearrangement joins TRBV18 to TRBJ2-7; 9 nucleotides line up with TRBD1. Germline trimming cut 6 bases from V and 6 bases from J; bases unmatched to any gene: 9. The V gene's germline CDR1 is KGHSH and CDR2 LQKENI. The CDR3 spans 14 residues. CDR3 sequence reads: CASSGGLQGAEQYF. The CDR3 coding sequence is TGTGCCAGCTCTGGGGGTCTACAGGGGGCCGAGCAGTACTTC.

In nucleotides, the CDR3 is TGTGCCAGCAGTTTTTCGGCCGGGGAGCTGTTTTTT. It is translated as CASSFSAGELFF. The genes are TRBV12-3 or TRBV12-4 and TRBJ2-2, with unresolved D. The V end was cut by 3 bases, the J end by 6 bases, with 5 bases between. This CDR3 region has 12 residues.

This rearrangement joins TRBV19 to TRBJ1-2; D not certain. The V gene's germline CDR1 is LNHDA and CDR2 SQIVND (reference sequence). The CDR3 consists of 15 residues. V was clipped by 5 bases and J by 4 bases, with 17 bases between them. The CDR3 DNA follows: TGTGCCAGTAGTCCCCCCCCAGGATTCTCCTATGGCTACACCTTC. Its translation: CASSPPPGFSYGYTF.

The chain is built from TRBV4-1 and TRBJ2-1; weak D call: TRBD1 (6 bases). CDR3 length equals 13 residues. Trimming pared 3 bases from V and 12 bases from J, leaving 15 bases between. CDR1 is MGHRA and CDR2 is YSYEKL in the germline V gene. CDR3 coding DNA: TGCGCCAGCAGCCACCCGACAGGCGATTGGCAGTTCTTC. Amino acid sequence: CASSHPTGDWQFF.